In this sample, the clone carrying this T cell receptor beta chain turned up once. Its specificity is not known. Germline loops: CDR1 SGHRS, CDR2 YFSETQ. The CDR3 is made up of 20 amino acids. V was shortened by 1 base and J by 2 bases, with 27 bases between the two germline ends. The sample originates from a study of T cell responses to AZD1222 COVID-19 vaccine. Overall study findings and caveats: Compared with day 0, the breadth and depth of the Spike-specific TCR repertoire rose significantly after two doses of AZD1222.

Clones were sequenced by immunoSEQ multiplex PCR, and TCRdb holds only the in-frame ones, with some missing. This sample has more than 95,000 clones, with approximately 85% found just once. The chain is built from TRBV5-1 and TRBJ2-5; D unresolved. Sequences were derived from peripheral blood, sampled on day 0 of MenACWY control vaccination. This clonotype was sampled from an adult in good health. CDR3 amino acids: CASSLKLSERSIKKQETQYF. CDR3 sequence (DNA): TGCGCCAGCAGCTTGAAGTTGAGTGAGCGTTCTATTAAGAAACAAGAGACCCAGTACTTC.